The 18 T cell receptor beta chains reported below all come from one sample, sequenced in a study of immune evolution from preneoplasia to lung adenocarcinoma. Some clones are missing from TCRdb's copy, which holds only in-frame ones; the method was immunoSEQ multiplex PCR. This table holds 3,800 or so clones, 55% to 85% found once. Specimen: FFPE minimally invasive lung adenocarcinoma tissue. The receptors were gathered from a person aged 55-79 years with lung adenocarcinoma.

The chain couples TRBV7-3 to TRBJ1-2; D gene unclear. This CDR3 is built from 13 residues. Germline V lookup: CDR1 SGHTA, CDR2 FQGTGA. V was clipped by 1 base and J by 4 bases, with 7 bases between them. Here the CDR3 DNA reads TGTGCCAGCAGCTTAAACCATGGCTATGGCTACACCTTC. Translated: CASSLNHGYGYTF. The whole variable domain, remainder taken from reference TRBV7-3 and TRBJ1-2, is GAGVSQTPSNKVTEKGKYVELRCDPISGHTALYWYRQSLGQGPEFLIYFQGTGAADDSGLPNDRFFAVRPEGSVSTLKIQRTERGDSAVYLCASSLNHGYGYTFGSGTRLTVV.

V gene TRBV7-2 combines with J gene TRBJ2-7; maybe TRBD2 (5 bases). Trimming removed 3 bases at V and 2 bases at J, with 14 bases between. This CDR3 is built from 15 residues. Germline values: CDR1 SGHTA, CDR2 FQGNSA. The CDR3 is CASSFSAVHAYEQYF. In DNA form, the CDR3 reads TGTGCCAGCAGCTTTTCAGCGGTTCATGCCTACGAGCAGTACTTC.

V gene TRBV6-6 combines with J gene TRBJ2-3; a possible D gene is TRBD1 (6 bases). CDR1 and CDR2 from the germline V gene are MNHNY and SVGAGI (reference sequence). The CDR3 spans 13 residues. The germline V and J ends were trimmed by 5 bases and 6 bases, with 12 bases remaining between them. CDR3 in amino acids: CASSRGSLDTQYF. CDR3 bases: TGTGCCAGCAGTAGGGGGAGCTTGGATACGCAGTATTTT.

V gene TRBV6-1 combines with J gene TRBJ2-4, with 8 bases fitting TRBD1. The germline V gene has CDR1 MNHNS and CDR2 SASEGT. CDR3 length: 13 amino acids. J was trimmed by 8 bases and V by 8 bases; bases with no gene match: 8. CDR3 in DNA: TGTGCCAGCGCAGGGGGCGCTGAATACATTCAGTACTTC. Residues: CASAGGAEYIQYF.

This chain connects TRBV5-1 to TRBJ2-5; 8 bases are shared with TRBD2. TRBJ2-7 matches the DNA end more closely, so the J call is doubtful. CDR1 is SGHRS and CDR2 is YFSETQ in the germline V gene. The CDR3 runs to 12 residues. CDR3 DNA sequence: TGCGCCAGCAGCCGGGAGGGGGACGAGCAGTACTTC. Translated: CASSREGDEQYF.

In its sample, this clone was seen once. The chain combines TRBV21-1 with TRBJ1-1; TRBD1, the D gene given by the table, was not confirmed from the DNA. TRBV21-1 is annotated as a pseudogene. The CDR3 has 13 residues. The CDR3 spells CAVSMNMNTEAFF. The CDR3 nucleotides read TGTGCCGTAAGTATGAACATGAACACTGAAGCTTTCTTT.

J is TRBJ2-2 and V is TRBV28; 9 nucleotides align to TRBD2. The CDR3 runs 16 residues. Germline trimming cut 3 bases from V and 1 base from J; bases unmatched to any gene: 3. CDR1 is MDHEN and CDR2 is SYDVKM in the germline V gene. For the CDR3, the DNA is TGTGCCAGCAGTTTGGGACTAGCTAGGAACACCGGGGAGCTGTTTTTT. Translation gives CASSLGLARNTGELFF.

In nucleotides, the CDR3 is TGCGCCAGCAGTCTACAAGAGACCCAGTACTTC. It codes for CASSLQETQYF. The J gene is TRBJ2-5, the V gene TRBV10-2; D is undetermined. V lost 5 bases and J 2 bases, leaving 3 bases between the germline ends. The CDR3 totals 11 residues. Germline CDR1 is WSHSY and CDR2 is SAAADI.

The chain is built from TRBV11-2 and TRBJ2-3, with D unresolved. CDR1 SGHAT and CDR2 FQNNGV come from the germline V gene. Trimming stripped 1 base from V and 0 bases from J, with 8 bases between. The CDR3 is 15 residues long. Here the CDR3 DNA reads TGTGCCAGCAGCTTAGCCCAATCCAGCACAGATACGCAGTATTTT. This codes for CASSLAQSSTDTQYF.

The chain joins TRBV5-4 to TRBJ1-4, with a tentative D call TRBD1 (5 bases). The CDR3 runs 14 residues. Germline V gene sequence: CDR1 SGHNT, CDR2 YYREEE (reference sequence). With 4 bases removed from V and 7 bases from J, the gap between germline ends came to 14 bases. The CDR3 loop reads CASSLTSRAEKLFF. CDR3 sequence (DNA): TGTGCCAGCAGCCTCACCTCCAGGGCTGAAAAACTGTTTTTT.

The chain combines TRBV6-1 with TRBJ2-2; no clear D. Deletions cut 1 base from V and 3 bases from J, with 3 bases between. This CDR3 spans 13 amino acids. The germline V gene has CDR1 MNHNS and CDR2 SASEGT. DNA of the CDR3: TGTGCCAGCAGTGAAGGGGACACCGGGGAGCTGTTTTTT. Its protein is CASSEGDTGELFF.

This chain joins TRBV9 and TRBJ2-7; TRBD1 or TRBD2 may be the D gene (5 bases each). CDR1 and CDR2 from the germline V gene are SGDLS and YYNGEE. This CDR3 is built from 14 residues. V lost 6 bases, J lost 2 bases, and 15 bases lay in between. The CDR3 is CASNSGTAAYEQYF. DNA of the CDR3: TGTGCCAGCAATTCCGGGACGGCTGCCTACGAGCAGTACTTC.

The V and J genes are TRBV5-6 and TRBJ2-5, with no clear D. This CDR3 is built from 13 residues. Looked up from germline, CDR1 is SGHDT and CDR2 is YYEEEE. V was trimmed by 0 bases and J by 2 bases, leaving 5 bases between them. CDR3 sequence (DNA): TGTGCCAGCAGCTTGGGGCTACAAGAGACCCAGTACTTC. Its protein is CASSLGLQETQYF.

This rearrangement joins TRBV2 to TRBJ1-1, with unresolved D. This CDR3 is built from 15 residues. The V and J ends lost 3 bases and 1 base respectively, with 12 bases between them. Germline V gives CDR1 SNHLY, CDR2 FYNNEI. CDR3 residues: CASSEFPSENTEAFF. CDR3 nucleotide sequence: TGTGCCAGCAGTGAGTTCCCGAGCGAGAACACTGAAGCTTTCTTT.

This clone was seen a handful of times. The chain employs TRBV5-5 and TRBJ1-2; D is ambiguous. Germline loops: CDR1 SGHKS, CDR2 YYEKEE (reference sequence). Trimming shortened V by 0 bases and J by 2 bases, and 11 bases separated the two germline ends. CDR3 length equals 15 residues. This chain's CDR3 is CASSLAIVGNYGYTF. The CDR3 DNA sequence: TGTGCCAGCAGCTTGGCCATCGTAGGGAACTATGGCTACACCTTC.

V gene TRBV28 combines with J gene TRBJ1-1, with D hard to call. The V gene lost 2 bases and the J gene lost 4 bases, with 5 bases spanning the gap. Per the germline V gene, CDR1 is MDHEN and CDR2 is SYDVKM. The CDR3 spans 12 residues. The CDR3 loop reads CASSLPLTEAFF. The CDR3 DNA reads TGTGCCAGCAGTTTACCTCTCACTGAAGCTTTCTTT.

This chain joins TRBV18 and TRBJ2-1; 11 nucleotides agree with TRBD2. This CDR3 spans 16 amino acids. J lost 6 bases, V lost 0 bases, and 4 bases had no gene match. Germline lookup yields CDR1 KGHSH and CDR2 LQKENI. The CDR3 DNA reads as TGTGCCAGCTCACCACCTAGCGGGAGGGCCACCAATGAGCAGTTCTTC. Translated, it gives CASSPPSGRATNEQFF.

The chain recombines TRBV30 with TRBJ2-5, with a possible D match to TRBD2 (6 bases). The CDR3 consists of 15 residues. Germline V gene lookup returns CDR1 GTSNPN and CDR2 SVGIG (reference sequence). V was shortened by 0 bases and J by 5 bases, with 16 bases between the two germline ends. CDR3 nucleotides: TGTGCCTGGAGTGTCCTATCACTAGGAGGGGAGACCCAGTACTTC. It codes for CAWSVLSLGGETQYF.